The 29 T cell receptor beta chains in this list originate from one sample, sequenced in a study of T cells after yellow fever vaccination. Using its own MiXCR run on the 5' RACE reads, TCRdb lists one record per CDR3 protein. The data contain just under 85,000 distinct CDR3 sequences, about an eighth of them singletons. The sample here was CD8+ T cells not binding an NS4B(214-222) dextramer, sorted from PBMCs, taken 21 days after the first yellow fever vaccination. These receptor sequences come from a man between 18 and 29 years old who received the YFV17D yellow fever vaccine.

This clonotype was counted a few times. The DNA of the CDR3 is TGCGCCAGCAGCCAATACAGGGACACAGATACGCAGTATTTT. Amino acids: CASSQYRDTDTQYF. The chain has TRBV4-1 and TRBJ2-3; D is possibly TRBD1 (6 bases). Looked up from germline, CDR1 is MGHRA and CDR2 is YSYEKL. Trimming took 2 bases from V and 2 from J, leaving 8 bases between them. CDR3 length equals 14 residues.

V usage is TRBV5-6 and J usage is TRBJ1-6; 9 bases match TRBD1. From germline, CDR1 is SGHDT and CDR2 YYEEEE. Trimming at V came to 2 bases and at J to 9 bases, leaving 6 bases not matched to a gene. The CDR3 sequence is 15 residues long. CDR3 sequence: CASSLRTGASSPLHF. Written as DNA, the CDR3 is TGTGCCAGCAGCTTAAGGACAGGGGCGAGTTCACCCCTCCACTTT.

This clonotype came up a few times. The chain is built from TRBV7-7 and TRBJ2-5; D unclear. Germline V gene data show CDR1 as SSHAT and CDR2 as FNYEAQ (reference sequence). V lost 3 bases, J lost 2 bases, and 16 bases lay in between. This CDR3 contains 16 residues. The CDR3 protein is CASSFSAGRVQETQYF. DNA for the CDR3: TGTGCCAGCAGCTTTTCGGCAGGTCGGGTTCAAGAGACCCAGTACTTC.

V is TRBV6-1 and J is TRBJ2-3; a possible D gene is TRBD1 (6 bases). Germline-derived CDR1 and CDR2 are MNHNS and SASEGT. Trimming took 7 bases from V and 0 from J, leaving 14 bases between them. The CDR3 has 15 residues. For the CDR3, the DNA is TGTGCCAGCACCCCTACACAGGGAAGCACAGATACGCAGTATTTT. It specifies CASTPTQGSTDTQYF.

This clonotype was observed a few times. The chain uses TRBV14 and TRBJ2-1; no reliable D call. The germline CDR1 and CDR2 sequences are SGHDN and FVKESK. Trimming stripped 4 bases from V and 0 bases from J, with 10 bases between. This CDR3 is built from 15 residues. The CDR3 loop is CASSLTLGSYNEQFF. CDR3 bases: TGTGCCAGCAGCCTAACCTTGGGCTCCTACAATGAGCAGTTCTTC. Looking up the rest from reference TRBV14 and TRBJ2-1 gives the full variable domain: EAGVTQFPSHSVIEKGQTVTLRCDPISGHDNLYWYRRVMGKEIKFLLHFVKESKQDESGMPNNRFLAERTGGTYSTLKVQPAELEDSGVYFCASSLTLGSYNEQFFGPGTRLTVL.

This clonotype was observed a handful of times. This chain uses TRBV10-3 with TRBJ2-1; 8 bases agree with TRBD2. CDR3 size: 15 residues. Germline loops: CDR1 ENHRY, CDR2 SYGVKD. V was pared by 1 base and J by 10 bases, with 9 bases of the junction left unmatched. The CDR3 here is CAISELSSGAGEQFF. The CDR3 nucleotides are TGTGCCATCAGTGAGTTGAGTAGCGGGGCAGGGGAGCAGTTCTTC.

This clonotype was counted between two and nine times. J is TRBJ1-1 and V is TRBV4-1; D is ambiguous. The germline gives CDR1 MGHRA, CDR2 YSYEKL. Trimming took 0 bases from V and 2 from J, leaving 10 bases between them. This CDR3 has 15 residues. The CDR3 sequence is CASSQEYGLNTEAFF. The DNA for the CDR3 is TGCGCCAGCAGCCAAGAATACGGGCTAAACACTGAAGCTTTCTTT.

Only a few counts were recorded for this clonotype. The CDR3 sequence is CASSQFGSPYEQYV. CDR3 coding DNA: TGCGCCAGCAGTCAATTTGGGAGCCCCTACGAGCAGTACGTC. The chain recombines TRBV23-1 with TRBJ2-7; tentatively, D is TRBD2 (5 bases). TRBV23-1 is treated as an ORF (open reading frame) with a function not yet certain. The V gene lost 1 base and the J gene lost 2 bases, with 9 bases spanning the gap. The CDR3 is 14 residues long.

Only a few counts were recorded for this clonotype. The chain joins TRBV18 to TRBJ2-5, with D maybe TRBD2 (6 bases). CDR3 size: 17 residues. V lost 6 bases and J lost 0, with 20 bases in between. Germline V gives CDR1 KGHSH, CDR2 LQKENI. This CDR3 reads CASSASTGTPYQETQYF. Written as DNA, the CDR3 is TGTGCCAGCTCGGCATCCACCGGGACTCCGTACCAAGAGACCCAGTACTTC. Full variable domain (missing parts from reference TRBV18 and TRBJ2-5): NAGVMQNPRHLVRRRGQEARLRCSPMKGHSHVYWYRQLPEEGLKFMVYLQKENIIDESGMPKERFSAEFPKEGPSILRIQQVVRGDSAAYFCASSASTGTPYQETQYFGPGTRLLVL.

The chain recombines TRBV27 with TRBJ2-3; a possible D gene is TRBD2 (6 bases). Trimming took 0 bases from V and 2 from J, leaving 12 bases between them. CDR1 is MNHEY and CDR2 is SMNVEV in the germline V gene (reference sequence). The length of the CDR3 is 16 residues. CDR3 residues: CASSLSVGGLTDTQYF. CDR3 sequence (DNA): TGTGCCAGCAGTTTATCGGTGGGGGGACTCACAGATACGCAGTATTTT.

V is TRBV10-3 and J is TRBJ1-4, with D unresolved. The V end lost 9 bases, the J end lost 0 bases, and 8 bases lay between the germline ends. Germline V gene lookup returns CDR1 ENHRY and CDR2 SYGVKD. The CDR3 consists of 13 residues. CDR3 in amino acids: CAMRTATNEKLFF. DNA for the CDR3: TGTGCCATGAGGACTGCAACTAATGAAAAACTGTTTTTT.

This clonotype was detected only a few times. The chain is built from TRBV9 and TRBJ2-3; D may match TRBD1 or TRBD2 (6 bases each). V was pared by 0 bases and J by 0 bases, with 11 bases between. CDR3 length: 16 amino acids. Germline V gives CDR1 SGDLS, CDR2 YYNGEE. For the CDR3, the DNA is TGTGCCAGCAGCGTAGAGGGGGGCGGGAGCACAGATACGCAGTATTTT. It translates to CASSVEGGGSTDTQYF.

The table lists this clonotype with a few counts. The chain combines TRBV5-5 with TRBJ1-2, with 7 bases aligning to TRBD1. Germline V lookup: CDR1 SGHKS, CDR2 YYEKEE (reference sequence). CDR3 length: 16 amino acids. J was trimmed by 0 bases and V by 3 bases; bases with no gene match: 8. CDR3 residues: CASSSGQVAPNYGYTF. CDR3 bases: TGTGCCAGCAGCTCAGGACAGGTCGCCCCTAACTATGGCTACACCTTC.

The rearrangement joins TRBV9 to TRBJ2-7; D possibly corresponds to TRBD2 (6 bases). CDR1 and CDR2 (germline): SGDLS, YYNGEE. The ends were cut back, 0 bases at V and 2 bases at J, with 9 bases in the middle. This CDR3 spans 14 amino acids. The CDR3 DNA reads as TGTGCCAGCAGCGTAGCTTGGGGGGCCTACGAGCAGTACTTC. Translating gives CASSVAWGAYEQYF.

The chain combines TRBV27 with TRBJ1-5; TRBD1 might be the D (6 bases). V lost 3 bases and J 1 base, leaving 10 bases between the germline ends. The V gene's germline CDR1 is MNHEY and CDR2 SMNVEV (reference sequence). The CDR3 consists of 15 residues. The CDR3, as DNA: TGTGCCAGCAGTTTCAGGGGTAGGAGCAATCAGCCCCAGCATTTT. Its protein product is CASSFRGRSNQPQHF.

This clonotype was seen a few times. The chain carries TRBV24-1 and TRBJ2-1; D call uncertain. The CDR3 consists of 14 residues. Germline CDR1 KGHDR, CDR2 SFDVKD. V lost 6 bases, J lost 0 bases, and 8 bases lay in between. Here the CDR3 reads CATSPSSSYNEQFF. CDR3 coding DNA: TGTGCCACCAGTCCCAGCAGCTCCTACAATGAGCAGTTCTTC.

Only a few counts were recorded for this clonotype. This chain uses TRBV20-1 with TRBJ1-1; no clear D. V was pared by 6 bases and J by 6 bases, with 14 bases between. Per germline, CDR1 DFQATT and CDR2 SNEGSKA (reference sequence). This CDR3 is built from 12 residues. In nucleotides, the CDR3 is TGCAGTGCCCGAGTGGTTGTCCCTGAAGCTTTCTTT. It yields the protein CSARVVVPEAFF.

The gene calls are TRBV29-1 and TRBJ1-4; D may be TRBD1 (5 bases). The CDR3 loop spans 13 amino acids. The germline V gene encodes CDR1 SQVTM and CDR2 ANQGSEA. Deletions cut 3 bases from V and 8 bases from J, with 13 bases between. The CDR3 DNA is TGCAGCGTTGACAAGGGGCCGAACGAAAAACTGTTTTTT. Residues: CSVDKGPNEKLFF.

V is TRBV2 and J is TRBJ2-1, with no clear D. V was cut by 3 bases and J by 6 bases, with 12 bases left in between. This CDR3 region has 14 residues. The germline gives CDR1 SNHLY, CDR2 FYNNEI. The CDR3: CASSDLVTFNEQFF. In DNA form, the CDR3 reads TGTGCCAGCAGTGACCTTGTAACGTTCAATGAGCAGTTCTTC.

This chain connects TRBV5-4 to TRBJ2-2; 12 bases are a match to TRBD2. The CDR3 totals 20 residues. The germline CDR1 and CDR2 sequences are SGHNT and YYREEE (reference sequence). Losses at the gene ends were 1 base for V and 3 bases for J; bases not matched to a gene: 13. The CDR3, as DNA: TGTGCCAGCAGCTTGCGGCCTAGCGGGGGGGCGAGGGTCGACACCGGGGAGCTGTTTTTT. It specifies CASSLRPSGGARVDTGELFF. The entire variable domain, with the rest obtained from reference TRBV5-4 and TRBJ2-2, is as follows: ETGVTQSPTHLIKTRGQQVTLRCSSQSGHNTVSWYQQALGQGPQFIFQYYREEENGRGNFPPRFSGLQFPNYSSELNVNALELDDSALYLCASSLRPSGGARVDTGELFFGEGSRLTVL.

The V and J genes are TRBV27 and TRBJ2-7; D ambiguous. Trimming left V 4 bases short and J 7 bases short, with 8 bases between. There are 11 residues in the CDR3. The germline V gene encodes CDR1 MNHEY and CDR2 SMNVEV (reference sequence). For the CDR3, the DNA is TGTGCCAGCAGTTCTTTTTCGGAGCAGTACTTC. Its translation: CASSSFSEQYF.

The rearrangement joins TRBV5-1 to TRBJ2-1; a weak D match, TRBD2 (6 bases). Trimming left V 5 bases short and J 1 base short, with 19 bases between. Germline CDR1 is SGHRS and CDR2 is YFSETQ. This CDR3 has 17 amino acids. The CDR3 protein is CASRRDGSRGSYNEQFF. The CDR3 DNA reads TGCGCCAGCAGGCGGGACGGGTCCCGCGGGTCCTACAATGAGCAGTTCTTC.

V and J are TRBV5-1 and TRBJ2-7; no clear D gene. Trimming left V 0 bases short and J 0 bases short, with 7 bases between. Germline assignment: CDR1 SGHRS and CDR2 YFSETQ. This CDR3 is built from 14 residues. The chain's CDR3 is CASSLGESSYEQYF. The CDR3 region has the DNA TGCGCCAGCAGCTTGGGCGAAAGCTCCTACGAGCAGTACTTC.

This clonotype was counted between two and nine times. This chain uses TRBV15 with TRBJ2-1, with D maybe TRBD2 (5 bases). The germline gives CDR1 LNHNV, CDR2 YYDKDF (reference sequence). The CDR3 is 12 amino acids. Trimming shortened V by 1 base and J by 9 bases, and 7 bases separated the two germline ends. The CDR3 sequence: CATSRGGREQFF. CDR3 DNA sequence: TGTGCCACCAGCAGAGGAGGGCGTGAGCAGTTCTTC.

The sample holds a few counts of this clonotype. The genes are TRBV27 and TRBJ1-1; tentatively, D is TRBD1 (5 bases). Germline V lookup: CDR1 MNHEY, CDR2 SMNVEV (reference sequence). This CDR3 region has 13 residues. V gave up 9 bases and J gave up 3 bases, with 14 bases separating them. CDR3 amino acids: CASQGFRDTEAFF. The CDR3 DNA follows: TGTGCCAGTCAAGGGTTCAGGGACACTGAAGCTTTCTTT.

The CDR3 sequence is CSAREVGGSDSPLHF. The CDR3 DNA follows: TGCAGTGCTAGAGAGGTGGGAGGCAGCGATTCACCCCTCCACTTT. The chain is built from TRBV20-1 and TRBJ1-6; no definite D call. Germline lookup yields CDR1 DFQATT and CDR2 SNEGSKA (reference sequence). The V end lost 0 bases, the J end lost 8 bases, and 14 bases lay between the germline ends. The CDR3 length is 15 residues.

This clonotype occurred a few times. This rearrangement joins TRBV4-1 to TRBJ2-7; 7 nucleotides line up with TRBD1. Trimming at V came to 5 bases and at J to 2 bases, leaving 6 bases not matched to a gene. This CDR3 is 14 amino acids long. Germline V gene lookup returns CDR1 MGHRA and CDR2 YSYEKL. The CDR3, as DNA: TGCGCCAGCAGCGCTCACAGGGGCACCTACGAGCAGTACGTC. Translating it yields CASSAHRGTYEQYV.

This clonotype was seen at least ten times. The CDR3 reads CASSLDHNEQFF. CDR3 nucleotides: TGTGCCAGCAGCTTAGATCACAATGAGCAGTTCTTC. This chain links TRBV7-2 with TRBJ2-1; no clear D gene. CDR1 and CDR2 (germline): SGHTA, FQGNSA. CDR3 length: 12 residues. The V end lost 1 base, the J end lost 5 bases, and 3 bases lay between the germline ends.

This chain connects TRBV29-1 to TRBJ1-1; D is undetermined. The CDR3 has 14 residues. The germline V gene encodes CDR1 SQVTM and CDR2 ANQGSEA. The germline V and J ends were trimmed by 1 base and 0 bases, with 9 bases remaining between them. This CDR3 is CSVEGSAMNTEAFF. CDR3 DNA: TGCAGCGTTGAAGGGTCAGCTATGAACACTGAAGCTTTCTTT.